What follows are 3 T cell receptor beta chains derived from one specimen sequenced in a study of somatic mutations in cytotoxic T cells in rheumatoid arthritis. The assay was immunoSEQ multiplex PCR, and TCRdb's table has in-frame clones only and misses some. Among 15,000 to 20,000 clones listed, roughly 82% were seen once. The sample consisted of CD8+ T cells sorted from blood. These receptors all come from a woman aged 50 to 60 with rheumatoid arthritis.

This chain uses TRBV2 with TRBJ2-2, with D maybe TRBD2 (6 bases). CDR1 and CDR2 from the germline V gene are SNHLY and FYNNEI. This CDR3 is built from 16 residues. The V and J ends lost 6 bases and 3 bases respectively, with 17 bases between them. CDR3 sequence (DNA): TGTGCCAGCAGACCCGCTGGCGGGGCCCACACCGGGGAGCTGTTTTTT. It encodes CASRPAGGAHTGELFF.

This chain links TRBV5-1 with TRBJ2-3; TRBD1 might be the D (5 bases). Trimming pared 1 base from V and 1 base from J, leaving 7 bases between. The CDR3 is 14 amino acids. The germline CDR1 and CDR2 sequences are SGHRS and YFSETQ. The DNA for the CDR3 is TGCGCCAGCAGCTTGTCCAGGGGCACAGATACGCAGTATTTT. Amino acid sequence: CASSLSRGTDTQYF.

This chain joins TRBV25-1 and TRBJ2-1; TRBD2 matches 9 bases. Germline CDR1 is MGHDK and CDR2 is SYGVNS. V dropped 7 bases and J dropped 8; count of bases not matched to a gene: 6. The CDR3 sequence is 13 residues long. In nucleotides, the CDR3 is TGTGCCAGCAATAGCGGGAGTAGGTATGAGCAGTTCTTC. Its protein is CASNSGSRYEQFF.